This T cell receptor (beta chain) was captured by sequencing in a study of T cell responses to AZD1222 COVID-19 vaccine. TCRdb's copy holds only in-frame clones and misses some; the assay was immunoSEQ multiplex PCR. The sample gives about 100,000 clones, 92% of which show up once; 8% to 9.5% is in the top ten. In germline, CDR1 is DFQATT, CDR2 SNEGSKA (reference sequence). Trimming left V 7 bases short and J 5 bases short, with 7 bases between. The CDR3 runs 10 residues. To note about this clone: Its antigen is not identified.

Study-level results: Only 5 or 6 people who got AZD1222 tested seropositive at baseline. Two AZD1222 administrations were followed by greater Spike-specific TCR breadth and depth. At 160-218 and 743-854, vaccine-associated CD4 TCRs were dominant, and they spanned spike.

The V call is TRBV20-1, the J call TRBJ2-3; D remains unclear. The sample in question was peripheral blood, obtained 28 days after the second AZD1222 dose. The sequence came from an adult who received the AZD1222 COVID-19 vaccine. CDR3 residues: CSGMGDTQYF. In DNA, the CDR3 is TGCAGTGGGATGGGAGATACGCAGTATTTT.